This TCR beta chain comes out of a study of CD8 T cells in Susac syndrome. Negative isolation was applied to CD8+ and CD4+ T cells, and FACS enrichment was applied to TEMRA cells. CDR3 length equals 13 residues. CDR1 and CDR2 from the germline V gene are KGHDR and SFDVKD. The J segment lost 6 bases and the V segment lost 4 bases, leaving 4 bases of the junction unmatched. In the case of this clonotype: Its cognate antigen is unknown.

Reverse transcription of about 0.45 to 1 ug RNA was performed with random hexamers. TCRdb re-analysed the immunoSEQ multiplex PCR reads in MiXCR, keeping a single row per CDR3 protein. The profile shows a few hundred thousand distinct CDR3 sequences, approximately 85% of them singletons. General study points: The TCR sequencing and HLA analysis in the study involved a relatively small number of individuals, as the study acknowledged.

This sequence joins TRBV24-1 and TRBJ2-7, with TRBD1 matching 8 bases. This receptor was obtained from a human donor with multiple sclerosis. Sequenced: CD8+ T cells from PBMCs. This CDR3 is CATSDIGQGEQYF. Here the CDR3 DNA reads TGTGCCACCAGTGACATCGGACAGGGCGAGCAGTACTTC.